The entry below gives a single T cell receptor beta chain sequence along with its context. No antigen is known for it. Libraries were prepared by immunoSEQ multiplex PCR; TCRdb keeps only in-frame clonotypes and omits some of them. The repertoire holds roughly 16,000 clones, with more than 85% as singletons. The CDR3 spans 15 residues. With 2 bases clipped from V and 2 bases from J, the junction kept 4 bases outside the gene matches. Germline CDR1 is SGDLS and CDR2 is YYNGEE. These data originate in a study of chemoradiotherapy in HPV16-positive cancers. Whole-study context: Candidate HPV-specific T-cell clones and common TCR motifs came from functional assays in a couple of HPV16-positive patients. Regarding the study as a whole: Candidate HPV-specific clones and E7-related TCR motifs grew in tumor during treatment. HPV-responsive T-cell expansion during chemoradiotherapy was linked to improved recurrence-free survival in HPV16-positive patients. HPV-specific T cells were functionally defined from only a couple of HPV16-positive patients.

The rearrangement joins TRBV9 to TRBJ2-3, with 8 bases lining up with TRBD2. This clonotype originated in a human donor with HPV-associated anogenital cancer. The sequences come from blood, collected from a patient who underwent chemoradiotherapy. The CDR3 DNA sequence: TGTGCCAGCAGCGTTAGCGGGACTATCACAGATACGCAGTATTTT. As protein: CASSVSGTITDTQYF.